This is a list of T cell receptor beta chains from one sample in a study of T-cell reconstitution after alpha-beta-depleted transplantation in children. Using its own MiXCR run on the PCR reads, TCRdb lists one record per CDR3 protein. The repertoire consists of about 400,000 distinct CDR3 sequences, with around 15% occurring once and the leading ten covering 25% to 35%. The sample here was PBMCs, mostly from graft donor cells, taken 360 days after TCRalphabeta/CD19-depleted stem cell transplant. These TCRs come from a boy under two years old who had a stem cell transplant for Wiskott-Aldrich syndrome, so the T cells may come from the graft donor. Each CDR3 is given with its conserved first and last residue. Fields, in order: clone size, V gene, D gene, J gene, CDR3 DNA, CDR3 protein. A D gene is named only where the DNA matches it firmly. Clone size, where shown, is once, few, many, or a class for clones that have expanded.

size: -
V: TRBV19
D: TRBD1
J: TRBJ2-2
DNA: TGTGCCAGTGAAACCGGGACAGGGGGCAGATCCGGGGAGCTGTTTTTT
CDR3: CASETGTGGRSGELFF

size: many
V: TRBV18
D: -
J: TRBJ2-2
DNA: TGTGCCAGCTCACCGGGACTCAACACCGGGGAGCTGTTTTTT
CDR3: CASSPGLNTGELFF

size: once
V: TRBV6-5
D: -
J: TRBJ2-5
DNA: TGTGCCAGCATGTTTAAGAACCTGGGAGAGACCCAGTACTTC
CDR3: CASMFKNLGETQYF

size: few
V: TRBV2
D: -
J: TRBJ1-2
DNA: TGTGCCAGCAGTGACAGTCTGTATCCTAACTATGGCTACACCTTC
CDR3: CASSDSLYPNYGYTF

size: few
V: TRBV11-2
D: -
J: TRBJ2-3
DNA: TGTGCCAGCAGCTGGACACTAGGCGACGTTGGGGATACGCAGTATTTT
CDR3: CASSWTLGDVGDTQYF

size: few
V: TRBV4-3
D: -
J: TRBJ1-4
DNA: TGCGCCAGCAGCCAAGATCCAGGGAGGCCGAATGAAAAACTGTTTTTT
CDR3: CASSQDPGRPNEKLFF

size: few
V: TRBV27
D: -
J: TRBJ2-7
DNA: TGTGCCAGCAGTCCCCGACTAGAACTTCCCTACGAGCAGTACTTC
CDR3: CASSPRLELPYEQYF

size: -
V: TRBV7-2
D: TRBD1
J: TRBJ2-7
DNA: TGTGCCAGCAGCTTATCCCAGTACCGGGACAGGTCCTACGAGCAGTACTTC
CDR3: CASSLSQYRDRSYEQYF

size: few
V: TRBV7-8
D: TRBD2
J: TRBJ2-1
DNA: TGTGCCAGCAGCAATAGGGCTAGCGGGGCATACAATGAGCAGTTCTTC
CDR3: CASSNRASGAYNEQFF

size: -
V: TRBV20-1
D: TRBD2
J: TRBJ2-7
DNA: TGCAGTGCTAGAGAGAGCGGGAGGGCCTCCTACGAGCAGTACTTC
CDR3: CSARESGRASYEQYF

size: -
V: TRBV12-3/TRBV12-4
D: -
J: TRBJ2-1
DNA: TGTGCCAGCAGTTTACCCCCTAGGTCACTAGGGGGTGAGCAGTTCTTC
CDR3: CASSLPPRSLGGEQFF

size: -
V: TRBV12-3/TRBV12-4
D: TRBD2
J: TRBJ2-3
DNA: TGTGCCAGCAGTTTGCCAGCGGGAGCCACAGATACGCAGTATTTT
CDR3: CASSLPAGATDTQYF

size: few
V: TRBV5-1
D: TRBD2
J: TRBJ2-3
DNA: TGCGCCAGCAGCTTTCTAGCGGGGGGCCTTGGAGGCACAGATACGCAGTATTTT
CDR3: CASSFLAGGLGGTDTQYF

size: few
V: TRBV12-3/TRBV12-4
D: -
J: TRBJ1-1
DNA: TGTGCCAGCAGTTTAGAAGGGGCGGGTGGAGCTTTCTTT
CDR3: CASSLEGAGGAFF

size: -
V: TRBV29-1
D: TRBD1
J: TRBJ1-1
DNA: TGCAGCGTTGTTGGCAGGGGGCAAGGGAACACTGAAGCTTTCTTT
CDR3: CSVVGRGQGNTEAFF

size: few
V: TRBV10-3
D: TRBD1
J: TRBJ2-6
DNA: TGTGCCATCAGTGAGTTAGACAGGGACCCCTCTGGGGCCAACGTCCTGACTTTC
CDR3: CAISELDRDPSGANVLTF

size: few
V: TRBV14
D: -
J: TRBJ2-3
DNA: TGTGCCAGCAGCCAAAAGCCCGGGGTCGGGACAGATACGCAGTATTTT
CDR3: CASSQKPGVGTDTQYF

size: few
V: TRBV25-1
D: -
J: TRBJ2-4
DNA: TGTGCCAGCTCTCCAGGAGCCAAAAACATTCAGTACTTC
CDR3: CASSPGAKNIQYF

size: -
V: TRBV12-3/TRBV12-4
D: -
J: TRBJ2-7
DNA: TGTGCCAGCAGTTTTAGGCGTGGCTACGAGCAGTACTTC
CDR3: CASSFRRGYEQYF

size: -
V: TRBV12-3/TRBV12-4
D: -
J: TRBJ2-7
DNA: TGTGCCAGCAGTTTAGTCAGTAGGGGGGTGGAGTACTTC
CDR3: CASSLVSRGVEYF

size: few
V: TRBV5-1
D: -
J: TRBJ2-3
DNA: TGCGCCAGCAGCATCCGGGTGGGCCATAGCACAGATACGCAGTATTTT
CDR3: CASSIRVGHSTDTQYF

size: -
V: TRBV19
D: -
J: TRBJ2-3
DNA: TGTGCCAGTAGTGTCGGGGAAAGCACAGATACGCAGTATTTT
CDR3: CASSVGESTDTQYF

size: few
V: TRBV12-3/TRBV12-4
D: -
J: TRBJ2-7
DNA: TGTGCCAGCAGCGAGACCTTCTACGAGCAGTACTTC
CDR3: CASSETFYEQYF

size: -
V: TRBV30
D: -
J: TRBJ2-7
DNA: TGTGCCTGGAGGCCAGGCGGCCTCTACGAGCAGTACTTC
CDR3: CAWRPGGLYEQYF

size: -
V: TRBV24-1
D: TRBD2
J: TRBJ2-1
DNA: TGTGCCACCAGTGACCAGACTAGCGGGGGCTCACTGGGTTACAATGAGCAGTTCTTC
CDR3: CATSDQTSGGSLGYNEQFF

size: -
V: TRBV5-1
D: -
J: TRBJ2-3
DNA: TGCGCCAGCAGCTTGGCCAGGCAGAGCACAGATACGCAGTATTTT
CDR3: CASSLARQSTDTQYF

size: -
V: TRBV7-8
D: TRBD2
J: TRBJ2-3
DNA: TGTGCCAGCAGCTACAGCGGGGTATCGGATACGCAGTATTTT
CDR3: CASSYSGVSDTQYF

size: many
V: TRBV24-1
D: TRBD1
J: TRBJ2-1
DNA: TGTGCCACCAGCACAACCGGGACAGGGGTCCACAATGAGCAGTTCTTC
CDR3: CATSTTGTGVHNEQFF

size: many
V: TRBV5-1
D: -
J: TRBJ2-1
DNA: TGCGCCAGCAGCCCGGACTTTTACCACAATGAGCAGTTCTTC
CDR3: CASSPDFYHNEQFF

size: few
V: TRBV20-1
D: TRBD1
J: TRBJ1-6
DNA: TGCAGTGCTAGAGCCCGGACAGGGGGAGGTTCACCCCTCCACTTT
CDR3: CSARARTGGGSPLHF

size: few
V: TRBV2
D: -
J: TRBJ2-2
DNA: TGTGCCAGCAAGGCCGGGGAGCTGTTTTTT
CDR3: CASKAGELFF

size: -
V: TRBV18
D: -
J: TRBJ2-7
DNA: TGTGCCAGCTCACTCAAACAGGTTACGAGTTTATTGAGGGAGCAGTACTTC
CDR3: CASSLKQVTSLLREQYF

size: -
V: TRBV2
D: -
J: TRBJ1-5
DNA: TGTGCCAGCAGTGGGGACCTCAAGGCCCAGCATTTT
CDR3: CASSGDLKAQHF

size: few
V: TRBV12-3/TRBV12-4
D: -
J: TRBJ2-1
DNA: TGTGCCAGCAGTTTACGTCACTTGGGCATTCACAATGAGCAGTTCTTC
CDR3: CASSLRHLGIHNEQFF

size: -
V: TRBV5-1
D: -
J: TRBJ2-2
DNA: TGCGCCAGCAGCCTCCTGGGACGGACCCCCACCGGGGAGCTGTTTTTT
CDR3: CASSLLGRTPTGELFF

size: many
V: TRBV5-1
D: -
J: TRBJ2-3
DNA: TGTGCCAGCAGCTTAGCAGATACGCAGTATTTT
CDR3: CASSLADTQYF

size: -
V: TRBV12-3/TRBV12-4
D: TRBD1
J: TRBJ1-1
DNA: TGTGCCAGCAGTAACAGGGGGCATAGCACTGAAGCTTTCTTT
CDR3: CASSNRGHSTEAFF

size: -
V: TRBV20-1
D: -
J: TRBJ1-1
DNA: TGCAGTGCCAATATGGGGAACACTGAAGCTTTCTTT
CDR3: CSANMGNTEAFF

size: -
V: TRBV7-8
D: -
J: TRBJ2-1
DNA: TGTGCCAGCAGCTTAGGACGAGTTAGGGAGCAGTTCTTC
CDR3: CASSLGRVREQFF

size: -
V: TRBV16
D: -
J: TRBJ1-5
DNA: TGTGCCAGCAGCCAATTGCAGGTCTATAGCAATCAGCCCCAGCATTTT
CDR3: CASSQLQVYSNQPQHF

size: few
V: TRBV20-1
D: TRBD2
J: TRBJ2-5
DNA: TGCAGTGCAGAACCGGGACTAGCGGGGCCCAGGGGGGAGACCCAGTACTTC
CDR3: CSAEPGLAGPRGETQYF

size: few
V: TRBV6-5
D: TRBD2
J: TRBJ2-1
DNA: TGTGCCAGCAGTTACTCGATAGGTGGGGGGGCCTACAATGAGCAGTTCTTC
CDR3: CASSYSIGGGAYNEQFF

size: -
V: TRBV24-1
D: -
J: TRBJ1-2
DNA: TGTGCCACCAGTGATCACGACTATGGCTACACCTTC
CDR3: CATSDHDYGYTF

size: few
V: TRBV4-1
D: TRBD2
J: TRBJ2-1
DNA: TGCGCCAGCAGCCAAGATCCGCCCGGACTAGCGGGAGCGTCCCCCTACAATGAGCAGTTCTTC
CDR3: CASSQDPPGLAGASPYNEQFF

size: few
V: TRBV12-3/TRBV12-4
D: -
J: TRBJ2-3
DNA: TGTGCCAGCAGTTACCGACCCAAGGGGGAGACAGATACGCAGTATTTT
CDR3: CASSYRPKGETDTQYF

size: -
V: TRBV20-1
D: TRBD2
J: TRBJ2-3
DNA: TGCAGTGCTTTCCTAGCGGGGGGCACAGATACGCAGTATTTT
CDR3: CSAFLAGGTDTQYF

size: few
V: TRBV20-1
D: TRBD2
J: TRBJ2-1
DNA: TGCAGTGCTAGAGATGCTAGCGGGGCCACCCACAATGAGCAGTTCTTC
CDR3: CSARDASGATHNEQFF

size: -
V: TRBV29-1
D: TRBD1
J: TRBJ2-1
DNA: TGCAGCGCGGCGGACAGGGCAAATGAGCAGTTCTTC
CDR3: CSAADRANEQFF

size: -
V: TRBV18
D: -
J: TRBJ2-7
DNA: TGTGCCACCCGGATCAAAGGCGAGCAGTACTTC
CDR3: CATRIKGEQYF